Listed below are T cell receptor beta chains from one sample, sequenced in a study of OX40 agonist ivuxolimab in advanced cancers. Using immunoSEQ multiplex PCR, the repertoire was profiled, and TCRdb retains in-frame clones only, with some absent. The sample has 60,000 to 65,000 clones; about 92% are singletons. This specimen was CD4+ or CD8+ T cells sorted from blood, taken in a trial of the OX40 agonist ivuxolimab. The receptors stem from an adult with an advanced solid tumor such as melanoma, head and neck, liver or kidney cancer. The CDR3 runs from the conserved cysteine through the conserved F or W. A D gene is named only where the DNA matches it firmly. Where a row states a size, it is once, few, many or the class of an expanded clone; other rows omit it.

CDR3,DNA,size,J,D,V
CSVLGYNNEQFF,TGCAGCGTCCTAGGTTACAACAATGAGCAGTTCTTC,once,TRBJ2-1,.,TRBV29-1
CARGDSYSGANVLTF,TGTGCCAGAGGGGACAGCTACTCTGGGGCCAACGTCCTGACTTTC,once,TRBJ2-6,TRBD1,TRBV27
CASSLGLAGGNEQFF,TGTGCCAGCAGCTTAGGTCTAGCGGGAGGGAATGAGCAGTTCTTC,.,TRBJ2-1,TRBD2,TRBV11-3
CASSLKGDAPFF,TGTGCCAGCAGCTTAAAGGGGGACGCCCCGTTCTTC,.,TRBJ2-1,.,TRBV7-3
CASSWGTGWRNEQFF,TGTGCCAGCAGTTGGGGGACAGGGTGGCGCAATGAGCAGTTCTTC,.,TRBJ2-1,TRBD1,TRBV6-5
CASSVGRSSYEQYF,TGTGCCAGCAGCGTAGGTAGGAGCTCCTACGAGCAGTACTTC,.,TRBJ2-7,.,TRBV9
CASSWTDRRETQYF,TGTGCCAGCAGTTGGACGGATCGGCGAGAGACCCAGTACTTC,few,TRBJ2-5,.,TRBV6-6
CASSQGTGGYLEQYF,TGCGCCAGCAGCCAAGGGACAGGGGGCTATCTCGAGCAGTACTTC,.,TRBJ2-7,TRBD1,TRBV4-1
CASRSGQPNTGELFF,TGTGCCAGCAGGTCGGGACAACCGAACACCGGGGAGCTGTTTTTT,.,TRBJ2-2,.,TRBV9
CSAKLGRTAFF,TGCAGTGCGAAGCTGGGCCGGACGGCTTTCTTT,.,TRBJ1-1,.,TRBV20-1
CASSPGGVADTQYF,TGTGCCAGCAGCCCCGGGGGTGTGGCAGATACGCAGTATTTT,.,TRBJ2-3,.,TRBV7-9
CASSDLWGGETQYF,TGTGCCAGCAGCGACCTCTGGGGTGGGGAGACCCAGTACTTC,.,TRBJ2-5,.,TRBV9
CASSVKRTSIGPEQFF,TGTGCCAGCAGCGTCAAGAGGACTAGCATTGGCCCTGAGCAGTTCTTC,.,TRBJ2-1,TRBD2,TRBV7-9